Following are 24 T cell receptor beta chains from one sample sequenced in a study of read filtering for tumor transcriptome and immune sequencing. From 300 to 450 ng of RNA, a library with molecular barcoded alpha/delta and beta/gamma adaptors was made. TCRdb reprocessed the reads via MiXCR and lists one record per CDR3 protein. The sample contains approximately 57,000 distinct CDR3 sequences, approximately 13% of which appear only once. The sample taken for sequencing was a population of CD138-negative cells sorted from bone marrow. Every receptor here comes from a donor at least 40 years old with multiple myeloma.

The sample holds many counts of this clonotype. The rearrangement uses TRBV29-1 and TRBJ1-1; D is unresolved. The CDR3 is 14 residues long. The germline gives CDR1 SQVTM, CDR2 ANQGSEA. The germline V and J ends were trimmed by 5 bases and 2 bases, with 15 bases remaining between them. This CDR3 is CSVFSDPGNTEAFF. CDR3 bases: TGCAGCGTTTTCAGTGATCCAGGAAACACTGAAGCTTTCTTT.

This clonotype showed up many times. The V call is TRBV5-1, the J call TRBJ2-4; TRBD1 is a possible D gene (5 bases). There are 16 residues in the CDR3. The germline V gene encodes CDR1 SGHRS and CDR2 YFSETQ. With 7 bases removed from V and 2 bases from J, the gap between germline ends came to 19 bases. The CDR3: CASFQTAILTKNIQYF. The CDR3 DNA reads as TGCGCCAGCTTCCAGACAGCGATACTAACCAAAAACATTCAGTACTTC.

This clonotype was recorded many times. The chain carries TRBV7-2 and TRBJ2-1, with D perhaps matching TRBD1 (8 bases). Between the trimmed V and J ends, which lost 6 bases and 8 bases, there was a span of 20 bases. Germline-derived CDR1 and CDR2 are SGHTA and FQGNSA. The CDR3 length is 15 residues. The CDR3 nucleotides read TGTGCCAGCAGGGGAGGGGGCGCAGGGGGCCATGAGCAGTTCTTC. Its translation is CASRGGGAGGHEQFF.

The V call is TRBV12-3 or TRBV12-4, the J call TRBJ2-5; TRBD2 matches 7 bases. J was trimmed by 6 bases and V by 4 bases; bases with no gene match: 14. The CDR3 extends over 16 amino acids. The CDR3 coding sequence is TGTGCCAGCAGTTCCTTTGGGACCCCGGGAGGAAAGACCCAGTACTTC. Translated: CASSSFGTPGGKTQYF.

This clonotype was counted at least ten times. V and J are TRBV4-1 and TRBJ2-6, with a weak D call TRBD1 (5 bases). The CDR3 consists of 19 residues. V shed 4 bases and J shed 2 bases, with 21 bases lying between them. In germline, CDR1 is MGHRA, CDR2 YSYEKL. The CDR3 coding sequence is TGCGCCAGCAGCCGGACCTTCCCTGAAGGGGCCGCTGGGGCCAACGTCCTGACTTTC. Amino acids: CASSRTFPEGAAGANVLTF.

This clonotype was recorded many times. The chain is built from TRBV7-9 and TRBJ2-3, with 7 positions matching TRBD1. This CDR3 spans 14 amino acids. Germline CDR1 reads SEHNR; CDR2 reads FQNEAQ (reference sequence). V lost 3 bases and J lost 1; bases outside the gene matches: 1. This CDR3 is CASSFGQGTDTQYF. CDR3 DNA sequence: TGTGCCAGCAGCTTCGGACAGGGCACAGATACGCAGTATTTT. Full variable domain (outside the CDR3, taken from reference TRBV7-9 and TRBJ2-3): DTGVSQNPRHKITKRGQNVTFRCDPISEHNRLYWYRQTLGQGPEFLTYFQNEAQLEKSRLLSDRFSAERPKGSFSTLEIQRTEQGDSAMYLCASSFGQGTDTQYFGPGTRLTVL.

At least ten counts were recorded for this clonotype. The CDR3 here is CAIETSNDDTQYF. The CDR3 DNA reads TGTGCCATTGAGACTAGCAACGACGATACGCAGTATTTT. The chain carries TRBV28 and TRBJ2-3, with 7 bases matching TRBD2. V dropped 10 bases and J dropped 6; count of bases not matched to a gene: 10. The CDR3 extends over 13 amino acids. Per germline, CDR1 MDHEN and CDR2 SYDVKM.

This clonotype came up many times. CDR3 coding DNA: TGTGCCAGCCATTTTTCCCGCTCTGGGGCCAACGTCCTGACTTTC. Its protein product is CASHFSRSGANVLTF. J is TRBJ2-6 and V is TRBV6-5, with D unclear. This CDR3 is 15 amino acids long. Trimming cost V 8 bases and J 0 bases, with 11 bases left between them. Germline CDR1 reads MNHEY; CDR2 reads SVGAGI.

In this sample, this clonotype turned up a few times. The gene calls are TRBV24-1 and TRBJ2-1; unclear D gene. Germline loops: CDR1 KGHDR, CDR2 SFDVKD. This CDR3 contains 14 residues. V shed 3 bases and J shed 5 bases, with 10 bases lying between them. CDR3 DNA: TGTGCCACCAGTGATCCCCCCGTGGACAATGAGCAGTTCTTC. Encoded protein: CATSDPPVDNEQFF.

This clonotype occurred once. The DNA for the CDR3 is TGTGCCAGCAGGGGGGACACCCAGAATGGCTACACCTTC. The encoded protein is CASRGDTQNGYTF. The V gene is TRBV25-1, the J gene TRBJ1-2, with D tentatively TRBD1 (6 bases). Looked up from germline, CDR1 is MGHDK and CDR2 is SYGVNS. V was shortened by 6 bases and J by 6 bases, with 14 bases between the two germline ends. The CDR3 totals 13 residues.

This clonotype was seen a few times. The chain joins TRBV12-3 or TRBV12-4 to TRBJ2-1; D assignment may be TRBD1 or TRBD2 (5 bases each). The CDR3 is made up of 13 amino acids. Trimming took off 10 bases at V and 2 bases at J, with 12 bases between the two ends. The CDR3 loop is CAIQRGTYNEQFF. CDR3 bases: TGTGCCATTCAGAGGGGTACCTACAATGAGCAGTTCTTC.

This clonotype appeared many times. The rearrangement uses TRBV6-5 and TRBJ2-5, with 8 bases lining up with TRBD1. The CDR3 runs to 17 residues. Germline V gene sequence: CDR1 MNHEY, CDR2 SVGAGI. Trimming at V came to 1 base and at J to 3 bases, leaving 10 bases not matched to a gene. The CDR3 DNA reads TGTGCCAGCAGTTACTTTCCACCCCCGACAGGGGAAGAGACCCAGTACTTC. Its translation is CASSYFPPPTGEETQYF.

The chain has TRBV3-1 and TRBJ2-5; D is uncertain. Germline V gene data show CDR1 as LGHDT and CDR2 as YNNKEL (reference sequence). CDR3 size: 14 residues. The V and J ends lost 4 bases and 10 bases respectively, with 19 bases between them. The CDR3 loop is CASSPSGLGQSQYF. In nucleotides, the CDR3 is TGTGCCAGCAGCCCGTCCGGGTTGGGTCAAAGCCAGTACTTC.

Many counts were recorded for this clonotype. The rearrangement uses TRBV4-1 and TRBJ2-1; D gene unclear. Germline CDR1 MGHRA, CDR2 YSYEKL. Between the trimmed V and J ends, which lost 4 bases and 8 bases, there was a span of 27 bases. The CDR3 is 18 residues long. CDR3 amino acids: CASSPRSLRQESYDEQFF. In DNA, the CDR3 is TGCGCCAGCAGCCCAAGATCGTTGAGGCAGGAGTCTTATGATGAGCAGTTCTTC.

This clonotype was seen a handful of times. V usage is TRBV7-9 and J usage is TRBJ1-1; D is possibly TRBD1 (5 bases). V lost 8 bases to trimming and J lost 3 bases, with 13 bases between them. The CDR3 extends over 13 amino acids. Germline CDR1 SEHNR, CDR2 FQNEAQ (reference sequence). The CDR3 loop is CASASSRDTEAFF. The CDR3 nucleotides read TGTGCCAGCGCCTCCTCCAGGGACACTGAAGCTTTCTTT.

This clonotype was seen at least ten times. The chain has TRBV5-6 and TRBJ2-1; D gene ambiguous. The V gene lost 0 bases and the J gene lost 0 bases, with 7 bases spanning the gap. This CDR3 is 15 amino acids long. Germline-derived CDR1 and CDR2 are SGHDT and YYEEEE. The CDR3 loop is CASSLGPSSYNEQFF. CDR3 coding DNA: TGTGCCAGCAGCTTGGGACCGAGCTCCTACAATGAGCAGTTCTTC.

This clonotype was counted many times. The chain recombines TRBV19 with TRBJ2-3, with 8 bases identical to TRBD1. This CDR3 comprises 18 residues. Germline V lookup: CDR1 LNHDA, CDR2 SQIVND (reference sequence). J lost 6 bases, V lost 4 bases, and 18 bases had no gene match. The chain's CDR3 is CASSTRQGQESIFDTQYF. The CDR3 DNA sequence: TGTGCCAGTAGTACCCGACAGGGGCAAGAAAGCATTTTTGATACGCAGTATTTT. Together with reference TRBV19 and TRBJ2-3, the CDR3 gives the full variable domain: DGGITQSPKYLFRKEGQNVTLSCEQNLNHDAMYWYRQDPGQGLRLIYYSQIVNDFQKGDIAEGYSVSREKKESFPLTVTSAQKNPTAFYLCASSTRQGQESIFDTQYFGPGTRLTVL.

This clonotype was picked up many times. CDR3 nucleotide sequence: TGTGCCAGCTCCGCTGACAGGGGTTCTGAAGCTTTCTTT. The encoded protein is CASSADRGSEAFF. The rearrangement uses TRBV18 and TRBJ1-1; 8 nucleotides align to TRBD1. The V segment lost 6 bases and the J segment 6 bases; nucleotides outside the gene matches: 6. This CDR3 contains 13 residues. CDR1 is KGHSH, CDR2 LQKENI, per germline.

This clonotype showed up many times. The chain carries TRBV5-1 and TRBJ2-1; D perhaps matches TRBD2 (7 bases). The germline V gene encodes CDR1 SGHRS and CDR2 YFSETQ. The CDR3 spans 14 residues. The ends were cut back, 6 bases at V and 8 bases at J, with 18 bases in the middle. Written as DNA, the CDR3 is TGCGCCAGCACCCCGCAGCCGGGGGGCGATGAGCAGTTCTTC. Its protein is CASTPQPGGDEQFF.

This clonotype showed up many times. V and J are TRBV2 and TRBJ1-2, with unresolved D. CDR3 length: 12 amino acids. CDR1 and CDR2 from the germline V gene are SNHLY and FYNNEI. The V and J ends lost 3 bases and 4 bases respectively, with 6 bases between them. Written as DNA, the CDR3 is TGTGCCAGCAGTGATAGTAGCTATGGCTACACCTTC. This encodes CASSDSSYGYTF. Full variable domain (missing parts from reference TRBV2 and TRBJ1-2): EPEVTQTPSHQVTQMGQEVILRCVPISNHLYFYWYRQILGQKVEFLVSFYNNEISEKSEIFDDQFSVERPDGSNFTLKIRSTKLEDSAMYFCASSDSSYGYTFGSGTRLTVV.

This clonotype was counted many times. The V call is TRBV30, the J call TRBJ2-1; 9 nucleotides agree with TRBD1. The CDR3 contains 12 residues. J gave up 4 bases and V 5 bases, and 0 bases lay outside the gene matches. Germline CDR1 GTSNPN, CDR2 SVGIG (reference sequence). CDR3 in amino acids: CAWGTGYNEQFF. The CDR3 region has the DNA TGTGCCTGGGGGACAGGGTACAATGAGCAGTTCTTC.

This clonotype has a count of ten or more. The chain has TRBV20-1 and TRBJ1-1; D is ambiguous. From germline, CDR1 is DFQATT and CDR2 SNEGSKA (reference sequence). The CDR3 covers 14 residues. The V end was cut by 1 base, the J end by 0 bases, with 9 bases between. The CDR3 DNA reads TGCAGTGCTAGAGGAGAGAGTTTGAACACTGAAGCTTTCTTT. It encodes CSARGESLNTEAFF.

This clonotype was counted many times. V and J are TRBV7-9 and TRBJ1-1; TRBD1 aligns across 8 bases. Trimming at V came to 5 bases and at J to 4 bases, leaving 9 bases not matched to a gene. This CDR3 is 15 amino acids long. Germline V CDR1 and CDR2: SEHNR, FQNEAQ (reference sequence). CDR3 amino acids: CASSIFRQGSTEAFF. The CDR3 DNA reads TGTGCCAGCAGCATCTTCAGACAGGGGAGCACTGAAGCTTTCTTT. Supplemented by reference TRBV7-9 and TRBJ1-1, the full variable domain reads DTGVSQNPRHKITKRGQNVTFRCDPISEHNRLYWYRQTLGQGPEFLTYFQNEAQLEKSRLLSDRFSAERPKGSFSTLEIQRTEQGDSAMYLCASSIFRQGSTEAFFGQGTRLTVV.

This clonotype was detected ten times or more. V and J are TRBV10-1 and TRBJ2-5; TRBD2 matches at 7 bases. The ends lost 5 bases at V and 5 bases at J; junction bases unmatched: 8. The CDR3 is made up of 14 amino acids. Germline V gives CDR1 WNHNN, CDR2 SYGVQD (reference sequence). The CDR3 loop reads CASSPPGGKETQYF. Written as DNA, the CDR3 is TGCGCCAGCAGTCCCCCCGGGGGGAAGGAGACCCAGTACTTC.